One and the same sample provided the 30 T cell receptor beta chains below, sequenced in a study of control samples from healthy donors and cancer patients. Sequencing used immunoSEQ multiplex PCR; TCRdb keeps in-frame clones, though not all of them. The sample yields 65,000 to 70,000 clones, roughly 80% seen once. The material sequenced was PBMCs. All receptors come from a woman aged 45-65 years with lung cancer.

The CDR3 region has the DNA TGTGCCAGCAGAGACATAGGTAGCACTGAAGCTTTCTTT. Translated: CASRDIGSTEAFF. The J gene is TRBJ1-1, the V gene TRBV2; D is ambiguous. This CDR3 is built from 13 residues. Trimming took 6 bases from V and 4 from J, leaving 12 bases between them. Germline CDR1 is SNHLY and CDR2 is FYNNEI.

The chain has TRBV27 and TRBJ1-6, with 7 bases that match TRBD1. V shed 5 bases, J shed 6 bases, and the junction held 10 bases outside the gene matches. Looked up from germline, CDR1 is MNHEY and CDR2 is SMNVEV (reference sequence). The CDR3 runs to 16 residues. CDR3 loop: CASSITGVGFNSPLHF. CDR3 sequence (DNA): TGTGCCAGCAGTATTACAGGGGTGGGCTTTAATTCACCCCTCCACTTT.

The V and J genes are TRBV5-1 and TRBJ1-1; D is unclear. The germline CDR1 and CDR2 sequences are SGHRS and YFSETQ. V lost 6 bases to trimming and J lost 4 bases, with 13 bases between them. The CDR3 is made up of 13 amino acids. CDR3 nucleotides: TGCGCCAGCACCTTCGGTAGTTTCACTGAAGCTTTCTTT. Its protein is CASTFGSFTEAFF.

This clone was seen only a few times. This chain links TRBV30 with TRBJ1-2; unclear D gene. The CDR3 is made up of 14 amino acids. Germline CDR1 and CDR2: GTSNPN and SVGIG (reference sequence). V gave up 2 bases and J gave up 2 bases, with 12 bases separating them. DNA for the CDR3: TGTGCCTGGAGTATCGTACGGGGAAACTATGGCTACACCTTC. Translated, it gives CAWSIVRGNYGYTF. Full variable domain (missing parts from reference TRBV30 and TRBJ1-2): SQTIHQWPATLVQPVGSPLSLECTVEGTSNPNLYWYRQAAGRGLQLLFYSVGIGQISSEVPQNLSASRPQDRQFILSSKKLLLSDSGFYLCAWSIVRGNYGYTFGSGTRLTVV.

CDR3 nucleotides: TGCGCCAGCAGCCAAGATCTGAGGGGGGCAGGGAGGTCCTATGGCTACACCTTC. Protein product: CASSQDLRGAGRSYGYTF. V is TRBV4-1 and J is TRBJ1-2; the D gene is possibly TRBD1 (6 bases). Germline CDR1 and CDR2: MGHRA and YSYEKL. CDR3 length: 18 amino acids. Trimming removed 0 bases from V and 4 bases from J, with 21 bases in between.

V usage is TRBV28 and J usage is TRBJ1-3, with D maybe TRBD1 (6 bases). The germline V gene has CDR1 MDHEN and CDR2 SYDVKM. The CDR3 consists of 15 residues. V gave up 8 bases and J gave up 4 bases, with 18 bases separating them. In DNA form, the CDR3 reads TGTGCCAGCCTTCCGGGTGGGGGGCAAGGAAACACCATATATTTT. It yields the protein CASLPGGGQGNTIYF.

This rearrangement joins TRBV2 to TRBJ1-2; D is ambiguous. Trimming cost V 4 bases and J 7 bases, with 13 bases left between them. CDR3 length: 13 residues. Germline lookup yields CDR1 SNHLY and CDR2 FYNNEI. Written as DNA, the CDR3 is TGTGCCAGCAGTGCCTCAGCCGAAGGTGGCTACACCTTC. Its protein product is CASSASAEGGYTF.

V usage is TRBV6-6 and J usage is TRBJ2-7; weak D call: TRBD2 (5 bases). Trimming took off 2 bases at V and 0 bases at J, with 5 bases between the two ends. The CDR3 sequence is 13 residues long. The V gene's germline CDR1 is MNHNY and CDR2 SVGAGI (reference sequence). CDR3 region: CASSYAGSYEQYF. In DNA form, the CDR3 reads TGTGCCAGCAGTTACGCGGGCTCCTACGAGCAGTACTTC.

V is TRBV6-5 and J is TRBJ1-1, with a possible D match to TRBD1 (6 bases). The germline gives CDR1 MNHEY, CDR2 SVGAGI. V was pared by 6 bases and J by 3 bases, with 17 bases between. CDR3 length: 15 amino acids. The CDR3 here is CASSHDGGRHTEAFF. Written as DNA, the CDR3 is TGTGCCAGCAGCCACGACGGGGGCAGGCACACTGAAGCTTTCTTT.

This chain uses TRBV5-1 with TRBJ2-5; D may correspond to TRBD1 or TRBD2 (5 bases each). The CDR3 loop spans 13 amino acids. CDR1 and CDR2 (germline): SGHRS, YFSETQ. V gave up 7 bases and J gave up 0 bases, with 10 bases separating them. The CDR3 is CASAQDYQETQYF. CDR3 DNA sequence: TGCGCCAGCGCACAGGACTACCAAGAGACCCAGTACTTC.

The J gene is TRBJ1-1, the V gene TRBV6-1; D is ambiguous. V was clipped by 3 bases and J by 4 bases, with 9 bases between them. Germline V gene data show CDR1 as MNHNS and CDR2 as SASEGT. The CDR3 runs 13 residues. DNA for the CDR3: TGTGCCAGCAGTGACGGTTGGGGCACTGAAGCTTTCTTT. Protein: CASSDGWGTEAFF.

CDR3 coding DNA: TGTGCCAGCAGCGGGGGTGGGGACCGGAACACCGGGGAGCTGTTTTTT. Translating gives CASSGGGDRNTGELFF. The V gene is TRBV5-4, the J gene TRBJ2-2; D might be TRBD1 or TRBD2, each matching 5 bases. Trimming pared 4 bases from V and 1 base from J, leaving 14 bases between. CDR3 length: 16 residues. Germline V gene sequence: CDR1 SGHNT, CDR2 YYREEE (reference sequence).

V is TRBV7-2 and J is TRBJ1-2; D might be TRBD1 (5 bases). V lost 1 base and J lost 4, with 10 bases in between. CDR3 length: 14 residues. Germline CDR1 reads SGHTA; CDR2 reads FQGNSA. CDR3 DNA sequence: TGTGCCAGCAGCTTAGGGGGGACGACCTATGGCTACACCTTC. Translated: CASSLGGTTYGYTF.

The sample holds one count of this clone. The genes are TRBV7-3 and TRBJ2-5; D might be TRBD1 (6 bases). This CDR3 contains 15 residues. Trimming took off 3 bases at V and 5 bases at J, with 16 bases between the two ends. The V gene's germline CDR1 is SGHTA and CDR2 FQGTGA. CDR3 loop: CASSFQQGSGETQYF. The DNA of the CDR3 is TGTGCCAGCAGCTTCCAACAGGGATCGGGGGAGACCCAGTACTTC.

The rearrangement uses TRBV7-9 and TRBJ2-7; D possibly matches TRBD1 or TRBD2 (5 bases each). Trimming left V 4 bases short and J 0 bases short, with 16 bases between. The CDR3 consists of 16 residues. From germline, CDR1 is SEHNR and CDR2 FQNEAQ (reference sequence). The CDR3 reads CASSYTGAAGSYEQYF. In nucleotides, the CDR3 is TGTGCCAGCAGCTATACAGGCGCCGCGGGCTCCTACGAGCAGTACTTC.

The CDR3 loop is CASKETANTQYF. The CDR3 DNA sequence: TGTGCCAGCAAAGAGACTGCGAATACGCAGTATTTT. The chain joins TRBV6-5 to TRBJ2-3; unclear D gene. This CDR3 region has 12 residues. From germline, CDR1 is MNHEY and CDR2 SVGAGI. The V gene lost 7 bases and the J gene lost 7 bases, with 12 bases spanning the gap.

The rearrangement joins TRBV7-2 to TRBJ1-2; TRBD1 aligns across 7 bases. This CDR3 is 15 amino acids long. CDR1 is SGHTA, CDR2 FQGNSA, per germline. V lost 5 bases and J lost 4; bases outside the gene matches: 10. The CDR3 DNA reads TGTGCCAGCAGCGCATACAGGGGAGGTGGCTATGGCTACACCTTC. Translating gives CASSAYRGGGYGYTF.

The rearrangement links TRBV5-8 to TRBJ2-4, with no clear D. The CDR3 runs 14 residues. CDR1 and CDR2 (germline): SGHTS, YDEGEE. The germline V and J ends were trimmed by 2 bases and 7 bases, with 13 bases remaining between them. This chain's CDR3 is CASSFKVHPNIQYF. The CDR3 region has the DNA TGTGCCAGCAGCTTTAAGGTTCACCCGAACATTCAGTACTTC.

The chain carries TRBV19 and TRBJ1-4, with a weak D call TRBD1 (5 bases). CDR1 and CDR2 (germline): LNHDA, SQIVND (reference sequence). This CDR3 has 15 amino acids. V dropped 5 bases and J dropped 0 bases, with 10 bases sitting between them. The CDR3 sequence is CASSSPGTTNEKLFF. CDR3 nucleotide sequence: TGTGCCAGTAGTTCCCCAGGGACAACTAATGAAAAACTGTTTTTT.

This clone has a single count. The chain employs TRBV24-1 and TRBJ2-7; 7 bases fit TRBD1. Trimming took 3 bases from V and 2 from J; bases not matched to a gene: 3. The CDR3 sequence is 14 residues long. CDR1 and CDR2 from the germline V gene are KGHDR and SFDVKD. As DNA, the CDR3 is TGTGCCACCAGTGATCCGGGACAGACCTACGAGCAGTACTTC. Encoded protein: CATSDPGQTYEQYF.

V usage is TRBV7-9 and J usage is TRBJ2-7; D is ambiguous. Germline assignment: CDR1 SEHNR and CDR2 FQNEAQ (reference sequence). This CDR3 comprises 13 residues. The V end was cut by 5 bases, the J end by 0 bases, with 8 bases between. The DNA for the CDR3 is TGTGCCAGCAGCCCGGACGGCTCCTACGAGCAGTACTTC. It is translated as CASSPDGSYEQYF.

V usage is TRBV5-8 and J usage is TRBJ1-1, with D possibly matching TRBD1 (6 bases). Germline V gives CDR1 SGHTS, CDR2 YDEGEE. V was pared by 1 base and J by 5 bases, with 9 bases between. The CDR3 spans 13 residues. CDR3 sequence: CASSLTGRTEAFF. The DNA of the CDR3 is TGTGCCAGCAGCTTGACAGGGCGAACTGAAGCTTTCTTT.

The V gene is TRBV14, the J gene TRBJ1-1, with D perhaps TRBD1 (6 bases). Germline CDR1 SGHDN, CDR2 FVKESK. V was trimmed by 4 bases and J by 1 base, leaving 7 bases between them. The CDR3 extends over 13 amino acids. The CDR3 sequence: CASSPTGNTEAFF. The CDR3 DNA follows: TGTGCCAGCAGCCCGACAGGGAACACTGAAGCTTTCTTT. The full variable domain, rest sourced from reference TRBV14 and TRBJ1-1, is EAGVTQFPSHSVIEKGQTVTLRCDPISGHDNLYWYRRVMGKEIKFLLHFVKESKQDESGMPNNRFLAERTGGTYSTLKVQPAELEDSGVYFCASSPTGNTEAFFGQGTRLTVV.

The chain combines TRBV4-2 with TRBJ2-7; possibly TRBD2 for D (7 bases). The CDR3 sequence is 16 residues long. In germline, CDR1 is LGHNA, CDR2 YNFKEQ. Trimming removed 0 bases at V and 4 bases at J, with 16 bases between. Here the CDR3 DNA reads TGTGCCAGCAGCCAAGATAAGGGGGGGACTCCTTACGAGCAGTACTTC. It translates to CASSQDKGGTPYEQYF.

The CDR3 nucleotides read TGTGCCAGCAGCTCCCGCCGTTTAACAGGGACTGAAGCTTTCTTT. Its protein is CASSSRRLTGTEAFF. The chain uses TRBV7-8 and TRBJ1-1, with D possibly being TRBD1 (6 bases). This CDR3 is built from 15 residues. With 4 bases removed from V and 5 bases from J, the gap between germline ends came to 17 bases. Germline V lookup: CDR1 SGHVS, CDR2 FQNEAQ.

V is TRBV27 and J is TRBJ1-1; 7 nucleotides agree with TRBD1. This CDR3 contains 14 residues. V trimming: 2 bases; J trimming: 5 bases; junction bases outside the gene matches: 5. Germline-derived CDR1 and CDR2 are MNHEY and SMNVEV (reference sequence). The CDR3 bases are TGTGCCAGCAGTTTAGCGACAGGGTGGACTGAAGCTTTCTTT. It yields the protein CASSLATGWTEAFF.

This clone was recorded a few times. V is TRBV30 and J is TRBJ1-5, with 8 bases lining up with TRBD1. Looked up from germline, CDR1 is GTSNPN and CDR2 is SVGIG (reference sequence). The CDR3 has 13 residues. The V segment lost 0 bases and the J segment 8 bases; nucleotides outside the gene matches: 3. The CDR3 DNA reads as TGTGCCTGGAGTGTAAACAGGGGGGAGCCCCAGCATTTT. Protein: CAWSVNRGEPQHF.

The chain links TRBV3-1 (or the pseudogene TRBV3-2) to TRBJ1-2, with D tentatively TRBD1 (5 bases). From germline, CDR1 is LGHDT and CDR2 YNNKEL (reference sequence). Trimming removed 7 bases at V and 6 bases at J, with 9 bases between. The CDR3 is 11 amino acids. The CDR3 spells CASKGINGYTF. CDR3 nucleotide sequence: TGTGCCAGCAAGGGGATCAATGGCTACACCTTC.

V and J are TRBV27 and TRBJ1-1; 9 bases match TRBD1. J gave up 0 bases and V 6 bases, and 17 bases lay outside the gene matches. Germline-derived CDR1 and CDR2 are MNHEY and SMNVEV (reference sequence). This CDR3 contains 19 residues. The CDR3 bases are TGTGCCAGCAGCCGTGCCGGGACAGGGCCTTACCGCCTGAACACTGAAGCTTTCTTT. This sequence encodes CASSRAGTGPYRLNTEAFF.

This clone showed up just a few times. This chain links TRBV5-8 with TRBJ1-3, with D unclear. Trimming shortened V by 2 bases and J by 1 base, and 7 bases separated the two germline ends. Germline V gives CDR1 SGHTS, CDR2 YDEGEE. The CDR3 is made up of 14 amino acids. The chain's CDR3 is CASSFPQSGNTIYF. DNA of the CDR3: TGTGCCAGCAGCTTTCCACAATCTGGAAACACCATATATTTT.